Following are 20 T cell receptor beta chains from one sample sequenced in a study of T-cell reconstitution after alpha-beta-depleted transplantation in children. Unique molecular identifiers were used to barcode this TCRbeta library. TCRdb re-called the PCR reads with MiXCR, one entry per CDR3 protein. The table lists around 400,000 distinct CDR3 sequences, around 21% of them singletons, with approximately 3.9% in the top ten. Sequences were derived from PBMCs from the stem cell graft donor, sampled from the stem cell graft. The receptors here all came from a human donor who donated a stem cell graft to a child with acute myeloid leukemia.

This clonotype was seen repeatedly, ten times or more. The chain combines TRBV29-1 with TRBJ2-7; TRBD1 is a possible D gene (6 bases). V was cut by 6 bases and J by 0 bases, with 9 bases left in between. Germline V CDR1 and CDR2: SQVTM, ANQGSEA. The CDR3 spans 12 residues. The CDR3 bases are TGCAGCGTCGTGGACAGCTCCTACGAGCAGTACTTC. Its protein product is CSVVDSSYEQYF.

This clonotype was observed a few times. J is TRBJ1-1 and V is TRBV6-2 or TRBV6-3; D call uncertain. CDR1 and CDR2 from the germline V gene are MNHEY and SVGEGT. Trimming cost V 0 bases and J 0 bases, with 5 bases left between them. The CDR3 loop spans 14 amino acids. The CDR3 bases are TGTGCCAGCAGTTACTCAGAGTTGAACACTGAAGCTTTCTTT. The encoded protein is CASSYSELNTEAFF.

This clonotype was counted many times. The rearrangement uses TRBV20-1 and TRBJ2-3; TRBD2 matches at 10 bases. This CDR3 is 14 amino acids long. Unmatched junction bases numbered 8, after V lost 7 bases and J lost 4 bases. The germline gives CDR1 DFQATT, CDR2 SNEGSKA (reference sequence). Here the CDR3 reads CSVAPAGGADTQYF. In DNA, the CDR3 is TGCAGTGTCGCACCAGCGGGAGGGGCAGATACGCAGTATTTT.

This clonotype occurred a few times. The V call is TRBV27, the J call TRBJ2-3; 8 bases line up with TRBD2. V was clipped by 4 bases and J by 5 bases; unmatched bases: 11. CDR3 length: 16 amino acids. Germline CDR1 reads MNHEY; CDR2 reads SMNVEV (reference sequence). CDR3 DNA: TGTGCCAGCAGTTGGGGGCTAGCGGGTTGGTTAGATACGCAGTATTTT. Amino acids: CASSWGLAGWLDTQYF.

This clonotype was recorded a few times. J is TRBJ1-5 and V is TRBV7-9; D is unclear. Deletions cut 4 bases from V and 7 bases from J, with 8 bases between. The CDR3 spans 12 residues. Germline lookup yields CDR1 SEHNR and CDR2 FQNEAQ (reference sequence). The CDR3 coding sequence is TGTGCCAGCAGCTCGGGGTCGCAGCCCCAGCATTTT. It codes for CASSSGSQPQHF. The whole variable domain, filled in from reference TRBV7-9 and TRBJ1-5, reads DTGVSQNPRHKITKRGQNVTFRCDPISEHNRLYWYRQTLGQGPEFLTYFQNEAQLEKSRLLSDRFSAERPKGSFSTLEIQRTEQGDSAMYLCASSSGSQPQHFGDGTRLSIL.

The chain combines TRBV5-6 with TRBJ1-2; 12 bases agree with TRBD1. The V gene end was trimmed by 5 bases and the J gene end by 3 bases; junction bases not matched to a gene: 8. Germline CDR1 SGHDT, CDR2 YYEEEE. This CDR3 has 16 residues. The CDR3 nucleotides are TGTGCCAGCAGTGTGCCGGGACAGGGGGCCGACTATGGCTACACCTTC. This sequence encodes CASSVPGQGADYGYTF.

In this sample, this clonotype turned up a few times. V is TRBV18 and J is TRBJ2-7; 8 bases match TRBD1. Germline V gene sequence: CDR1 KGHSH, CDR2 LQKENI. The CDR3 consists of 14 residues. Germline trimming cut 4 bases from V and 5 bases from J; bases unmatched to any gene: 7. CDR3 amino acids: CASSRWDRTNEQYF. The CDR3 DNA is TGTGCCAGCTCACGTTGGGACAGGACTAACGAGCAGTACTTC.

The chain uses TRBV5-1 and TRBJ2-3; D not resolved. The germline V gene encodes CDR1 SGHRS and CDR2 YFSETQ. The CDR3 has 13 amino acids. Trimming shortened V by 0 bases and J by 5 bases, and 7 bases separated the two germline ends. This CDR3 is CASSLEGGDTQYF. The CDR3 region has the DNA TGCGCCAGCAGCTTGGAAGGCGGAGATACGCAGTATTTT.

The J gene is TRBJ2-7, the V gene TRBV5-1; TRBD1 agrees at 8 bases. Losses at the gene ends were 3 bases for V and 2 bases for J; bases not matched to a gene: 7. The CDR3 is 15 residues long. The germline V gene encodes CDR1 SGHRS and CDR2 YFSETQ. CDR3 amino acids: CASSSTSTGAYEQYF. The CDR3 bases are TGCGCCAGCAGCTCAACTTCGACAGGGGCCTACGAGCAGTACTTC.

The chain carries TRBV7-6 and TRBJ2-3; possible D gene TRBD2, 6 bases. The CDR3 runs 16 residues. Per germline, CDR1 SGHVS and CDR2 FNYEAQ. V lost 2 bases to trimming and J lost 1 base, with 13 bases between them. CDR3 bases: TGTGCCAGCAGCTTAAGTTTGCGGGAACGCACAGATACGCAGTATTTT. It encodes CASSLSLRERTDTQYF.

The V gene is TRBV7-9, the J gene TRBJ2-7; D uncertain. Germline V gene data show CDR1 as SEHNR and CDR2 as FQNEAQ (reference sequence). V shed 0 bases and J shed 0 bases, with 9 bases lying between them. This CDR3 has 15 residues. CDR3 sequence reads: CASSLAARTSYEQYF. CDR3 coding DNA: TGTGCCAGCAGCTTAGCGGCCAGAACCTCCTACGAGCAGTACTTC.

The rearrangement links TRBV28 to TRBJ2-7; 9 nucleotides align to TRBD1. The junction had 4 bases not matched to a gene; V was cut back by 10 bases and J by 6 bases. The CDR3 contains 11 residues. Per the germline V gene, CDR1 is MDHEN and CDR2 is SYDVKM. The CDR3 here is CATRQGVEQYF. CDR3 DNA sequence: TGTGCCACCCGACAGGGGGTCGAGCAGTACTTC. The full variable domain, completed using reference TRBV28 and TRBJ2-7, is DVKVTQSSRYLVKRTGEKVFLECVQDMDHENMFWYRQDPGLGLRLIYFSYDVKMKEKGDIPEGYSVSREKKERFSLILESASTNQTSMYLCATRQGVEQYFGPGTRLTVT.

The rearrangement joins TRBV12-3 or TRBV12-4 to TRBJ1-2; TRBD1 aligns across 8 bases. The trim removed 5 bases at V and 7 bases at J, leaving 6 bases unmatched. The CDR3 has 13 amino acids. CDR3 amino acids: CASSPRGQSGYTF. The CDR3 nucleotides read TGTGCCAGCAGTCCCAGGGGGCAGAGTGGCTACACCTTC.

Only a few counts were recorded for this clonotype. V is TRBV24-1 and J is TRBJ2-1, with 7 bases matching TRBD2. The CDR3 has 15 amino acids. The germline CDR1 and CDR2 sequences are KGHDR and SFDVKD. V shed 0 bases, J shed 2 bases, and the junction held 0 bases outside the gene matches. For the CDR3, the DNA is TGTGCCACCAGTGATTTGGGGGGGGCCTACAATGAGCAGTTCTTC. Translation: CATSDLGGAYNEQFF.

The chain recombines TRBV6-5 with TRBJ2-1; 7 nucleotides line up with TRBD2. J gave up 4 bases and V 2 bases, and 8 bases lay outside the gene matches. This CDR3 is built from 16 residues. Germline lookup yields CDR1 MNHEY and CDR2 SVGAGI. Here the CDR3 reads CASSYRRDYPYNEQFF. CDR3 coding DNA: TGTGCCAGCAGTTACCGCCGGGACTACCCGTACAATGAGCAGTTCTTC.

The chain joins TRBV12-3 or TRBV12-4 to TRBJ2-1, with a weak D call TRBD1 (7 bases). There are 15 residues in the CDR3. Between the trimmed V and J ends, which lost 2 bases and 4 bases, there was a span of 12 bases. The CDR3 sequence is CASSLSGGTYNEQFF. The CDR3 DNA follows: TGTGCCAGCAGTTTATCAGGGGGGACTTACAATGAGCAGTTCTTC.

For this clonotype: At one end, the junction sequence differs from germline, possibly due to a read error. This chain uses TRBV20-1 with TRBJ2-1, with D tentatively TRBD1 or TRBD2 (5 bases each). CDR1 is DFQATT, CDR2 SNEGSKA, per germline (reference sequence). CDR3 length equals 13 residues. CDR3 coding DNA: TGCAGTGCTAGTTCGTGGGGTGGGGGTGAGCATTTCTTC. As protein: CSASSWGGGEHFF.

This clonotype was seen a handful of times. V and J are TRBV29-1 and TRBJ2-2, with 9 positions matching TRBD2. The ends lost 5 bases at V and 7 bases at J; junction bases unmatched: 5. Per germline, CDR1 SQVTM and CDR2 ANQGSEA. This CDR3 contains 13 residues. The CDR3 region has the DNA TGCAGCGTTTTTGCGGGAGGGCACGGGGAGCTGTTTTTT. Translating gives CSVFAGGHGELFF.

This clonotype showed up just a few times. This chain links TRBV20-1 with TRBJ2-1; 16 nucleotides line up with TRBD2. Germline V gives CDR1 DFQATT, CDR2 SNEGSKA (reference sequence). V was pared by 3 bases and J by 4 bases, with 12 bases of the junction left unmatched. The CDR3 loop spans 19 amino acids. CDR3 amino acids: CSASSPGLAGGIGYNEQFF. In DNA form, the CDR3 reads TGCAGTGCTAGTTCACCGGGACTAGCGGGAGGGATAGGGTACAATGAGCAGTTCTTC.

This clonotype has just a few counts. The chain links TRBV12-3 or TRBV12-4 to TRBJ2-7, with a weak D call TRBD1 (6 bases). The CDR3 runs to 12 residues. V dropped 5 bases and J dropped 3 bases, with 8 bases sitting between them. CDR3 bases: TGTGCCAGCAGTCAGGGGAACTACGAGCAGTACTTC. Translating gives CASSQGNYEQYF.